The 26 T cell receptor beta chains below were found in one sample sequenced in a study of identifying expanded T cells in peripheral blood (dated by TCRdb to 2018 to 2020). Library preparation was by the immunoSEQ multiplex PCR assay. Not all clones reach the TCRdb copy of this immuneACCESS table, which keeps in-frame sequences only. Checked studies attribute under half of the gap to unresolved V genes and leave the rest unexplained. The sample table shows 70,000 to 100,000 clones, and 88% are seen once. The ten largest make up over 15% of the sample. Material: blood. The receptors were sampled from a person aged 18-70 years in good health.

The rearrangement uses TRBV9 and TRBJ2-6; weak D call: TRBD1 (6 bases). The length of the CDR3 is 16 residues. V dropped 6 bases and J dropped 0 bases, with 13 bases sitting between them. CDR1 is SGDLS and CDR2 is YYNGEE in the germline V gene. The DNA for the CDR3 is TGTGCCAGCAACCACTACAGGGCCTCTGGGGCCAACGTCCTGACTTTC. Protein product: CASNHYRASGANVLTF.

V is TRBV5-4 and J is TRBJ2-3; 12 nucleotides agree with TRBD2. J was trimmed by 1 base and V by 5 bases; bases with no gene match: 5. The CDR3 length is 16 residues. CDR1 and CDR2 from the germline V gene are SGHNT and YYREEE (reference sequence). CDR3 protein: CASSLAGGSRTDTQYF. CDR3 nucleotides: TGTGCCAGCAGTCTAGCGGGGGGGTCACGCACAGATACGCAGTATTTT.

The rearrangement joins TRBV30 to TRBJ2-5; D may correspond to TRBD1 or TRBD2 (7 bases each). Looked up from germline, CDR1 is GTSNPN and CDR2 is SVGIG (reference sequence). Trimming took 5 bases from V and 2 from J, leaving 12 bases between them. The CDR3 contains 13 residues. In DNA, the CDR3 is TGTGCCTGGTCTCAGGGGGGGCAAGAGACCCAGTACTTC. Protein sequence: CAWSQGGQETQYF.

The chain carries TRBV7-2 and TRBJ2-3, with D possibly being TRBD1 (6 bases). The V gene's germline CDR1 is SGHTA and CDR2 FQGNSA. The CDR3 loop spans 15 amino acids. V was trimmed by 1 base and J by 8 bases, leaving 16 bases between them. CDR3 residues: CASSLGGGAPFTQYF. The CDR3 bases are TGTGCCAGCAGCTTAGGAGGGGGAGCTCCTTTTACGCAGTATTTT. Supplemented by reference TRBV7-2 and TRBJ2-3, the full variable domain reads GAGVSQSPSNKVTEKGKDVELRCDPISGHTALYWYRQSLGQGLEFLIYFQGNSAPDKSGLPSDRFSAERTGGSVSTLTIQRTQQEDSAVYLCASSLGGGAPFTQYFGPGTRLTVL.

This rearrangement joins TRBV6-6 to TRBJ2-5; D remains ambiguous. The CDR3 is made up of 13 amino acids. Trimming removed 2 bases from V and 4 bases from J, with 8 bases in between. CDR1 is MNHNY and CDR2 is SVGAGI in the germline V gene (reference sequence). CDR3 amino acids: CASSYGGRETQYF. In DNA form, the CDR3 reads TGTGCCAGCAGTTACGGTGGTCGAGAGACCCAGTACTTC.

CDR3 bases: TGCGCCAGCAGCCAAGGGACAGGGGGAAACTATGGCTACACCTTC. This encodes CASSQGTGGNYGYTF. This sequence joins TRBV4-3 and TRBJ1-2; 10 positions agree with TRBD1. Germline CDR1 is LGHNA and CDR2 is YSLEER. J lost 2 bases, V lost 1 base, and 1 base had no gene match. The CDR3 extends over 15 amino acids.

The V and J genes are TRBV11-2 and TRBJ1-5; 8 nucleotides match TRBD1. There are 15 residues in the CDR3. The germline V gene encodes CDR1 SGHAT and CDR2 FQNNGV. V shed 4 bases and J 4 bases; nucleotides not matched to a gene: 6. The DNA of the CDR3 is TGTGCCAGCAGCTACCAGGGGGCCGGGAATCAGCCCCAGCATTTT. This encodes CASSYQGAGNQPQHF. Combining the CDR3 with reference TRBV11-2 and TRBJ1-5 gives the whole variable domain EAGVAQSPRYKIIEKRQSVAFWCNPISGHATLYWYQQILGQGPKLLIQFQNNGVVDDSQLPKDRFSAERLKGVDSTLKIQPAKLEDSAVYLCASSYQGAGNQPQHFGDGTRLSIL.

The chain carries TRBV10-2 and TRBJ2-2, with D perhaps matching TRBD1 (5 bases). CDR1 and CDR2 from the germline V gene are WSHSY and SAAADI. V lost 6 bases and J 0 bases, leaving 20 bases between the germline ends. CDR3 size: 18 residues. The CDR3 sequence is CASRGKGPTVTNTGELFF. The CDR3 DNA sequence: TGCGCCAGCAGGGGGAAAGGACCGACAGTGACGAACACCGGGGAGCTGTTTTTT.

V usage is TRBV28 and J usage is TRBJ1-2; no reliable D call. Trimming shortened V by 7 bases and J by 1 base, and 13 bases separated the two germline ends. The CDR3 runs 14 residues. In germline, CDR1 is MDHEN, CDR2 SYDVKM. The CDR3: CASKEAARNYGYTF. Here the CDR3 DNA reads TGTGCCAGCAAGGAGGCAGCCCGTAACTATGGCTACACCTTC.

The genes are TRBV6-6 and TRBJ2-1; D is perhaps TRBD2 (7 bases). Trimming left V 5 bases short and J 5 bases short, with 13 bases between. This CDR3 has 14 residues. Germline assignment: CDR1 MNHNY and CDR2 SVGAGI (reference sequence). CDR3 sequence: CASSRGAVDNEQFF. The CDR3 bases are TGTGCCAGCAGTCGGGGGGCCGTGGACAATGAGCAGTTCTTC.

The chain links TRBV28 to TRBJ1-3; D call uncertain. Germline V CDR1 and CDR2: MDHEN, SYDVKM. This CDR3 has 11 amino acids. V lost 6 bases to trimming and J lost 4 bases, with 4 bases between them. CDR3 in DNA: TGTGCCAGCAGGGTGGGAAACACCATATATTTT. Translated: CASRVGNTIYF.

The chain joins TRBV29-1 to TRBJ1-1; D is unresolved. The CDR3 runs to 15 residues. The V end was cut by 3 bases, the J end by 0 bases, with 14 bases between. The germline CDR1 and CDR2 sequences are SQVTM and ANQGSEA. This chain's CDR3 is CSVERSGRLNTEAFF. DNA of the CDR3: TGCAGCGTTGAGCGCTCTGGCAGGCTGAACACTGAAGCTTTCTTT.

CDR3 in amino acids: CASSQVVLAGPLPGIQYF. The CDR3 DNA sequence: TGTGCCAGCAGCCAAGTTGTCCTAGCGGGTCCCCTCCCGGGCATTCAGTACTTC. The chain is built from TRBV4-2 and TRBJ2-4; 8 bases map to TRBD2. Germline V gene data show CDR1 as LGHNA and CDR2 as YNFKEQ. Trimming cost V 1 base and J 9 bases; bases outside gene matches: 17. There are 18 residues in the CDR3.

The chain couples TRBV27 to TRBJ1-2; 7 bases are shared with TRBD1. The trim removed 3 bases at V and 3 bases at J, leaving 1 base unmatched. CDR3 length: 13 amino acids. Germline V lookup: CDR1 MNHEY, CDR2 SMNVEV (reference sequence). In DNA form, the CDR3 reads TGTGCCAGCAGTTTGCAGGGGGACTATGGCTACACCTTC. Protein sequence: CASSLQGDYGYTF.

The chain employs TRBV7-2 and TRBJ1-1; D is unresolved. Germline V gene data show CDR1 as SGHTA and CDR2 as FQGNSA. Trimming pared 1 base from V and 0 bases from J, leaving 6 bases between. The CDR3 extends over 14 amino acids. In DNA form, the CDR3 reads TGTGCCAGCAGCTTAGAGGGTTTGAACACTGAAGCTTTCTTT. Its translation is CASSLEGLNTEAFF. Based on the CDR3 plus reference TRBV7-2 and TRBJ1-1, the full variable domain is GAGVSQSPSNKVTEKGKDVELRCDPISGHTALYWYRQSLGQGLEFLIYFQGNSAPDKSGLPSDRFSAERTGGSVSTLTIQRTQQEDSAVYLCASSLEGLNTEAFFGQGTRLTVV.

The V call is TRBV5-1, the J call TRBJ1-4; D is unresolved. In germline, CDR1 is SGHRS, CDR2 YFSETQ. The V gene lost 2 bases and the J gene lost 7 bases, with 12 bases spanning the gap. This CDR3 spans 14 amino acids. Here the CDR3 DNA reads TGCGCCAGCAGCTTATGGGGTTCGGGTGAAAAACTGTTTTTT. The encoded protein is CASSLWGSGEKLFF.

The gene calls are TRBV30 and TRBJ2-7; tentative D call: TRBD2 (6 bases). Per germline, CDR1 GTSNPN and CDR2 SVGIG (reference sequence). This CDR3 contains 13 residues. With 7 bases removed from V and 1 base from J, the gap between germline ends came to 14 bases. CDR3 amino acids: CASEPGTSYEQYF. The DNA of the CDR3 is TGTGCCTCCGAACCAGGGACTTCCTACGAGCAGTACTTC. Filled out from reference TRBV30 and TRBJ2-7, the complete variable domain reads SQTIHQWPATLVQPVGSPLSLECTVEGTSNPNLYWYRQAAGRGLQLLFYSVGIGQISSEVPQNLSASRPQDRQFILSSKKLLLSDSGFYLCASEPGTSYEQYFGPGTRLTVT.

This sequence joins TRBV28 and TRBJ2-5, with 10 bases aligning to TRBD2. The CDR3 contains 14 residues. Unmatched junction bases numbered 9, after V lost 5 bases and J lost 9 bases. Looked up from germline, CDR1 is MDHEN and CDR2 is SYDVKM. The CDR3 reads CASSPNSGGWSQYF. CDR3 nucleotides: TGTGCCAGCAGTCCCAATAGCGGGGGGTGGTCCCAGTACTTC.

J is TRBJ1-2 and V is TRBV28, with a tentative D call TRBD1 (6 bases). CDR1 is MDHEN, CDR2 SYDVKM, per germline. The CDR3 length is 12 residues. The germline V and J ends were trimmed by 5 bases and 11 bases, with 15 bases remaining between them. The CDR3 loop is CASSPNRVGYTF. The CDR3 bases are TGTGCCAGCAGTCCCAACAGGGTCGGATACACCTTC.

CDR3 protein: CASSPGQGTNEKLFF. The CDR3 DNA reads as TGTGCCAGCAGTCCCGGGCAGGGGACTAATGAAAAACTGTTTTTT. The genes are TRBV6-4 and TRBJ1-4; a weak D match, TRBD1 (6 bases). There are 15 residues in the CDR3. From germline, CDR1 is MRHNA and CDR2 SNTAGT. Trimming removed 5 bases at V and 2 bases at J, with 12 bases between.

The J gene is TRBJ1-4, the V gene TRBV6-5; D might be TRBD1 (5 bases). V lost 5 bases and J 6 bases, leaving 16 bases between the germline ends. The CDR3 spans 15 residues. Germline CDR1 is MNHEY and CDR2 is SVGAGI. The CDR3 nucleotides are TGTGCCAGCAGTCTCCGGGGGGGGAGGTATGAAAAACTGTTTTTT. Protein: CASSLRGGRYEKLFF.

J is TRBJ1-5 and V is TRBV19; D gene ambiguous. The germline V gene encodes CDR1 LNHDA and CDR2 SQIVND (reference sequence). Trimming left V 4 bases short and J 6 bases short, with 13 bases between. The CDR3 sequence is 14 residues long. This CDR3 is CASSTGLPPQPQHF. CDR3 DNA sequence: TGTGCCAGTAGTACCGGACTACCCCCTCAGCCCCAGCATTTT.

Only one count was recorded for this clone. This chain joins TRBV4-3 and TRBJ2-1, with D unclear. V lost 0 bases and J lost 3, with 15 bases in between. The CDR3 is 17 amino acids. Germline V CDR1 and CDR2: LGHNA, YSLEER. The CDR3 DNA reads as TGCGCCAGCAGCCAAGAAGTCGGCGGTGGGATCTACAATGAGCAGTTCTTC. This translates into CASSQEVGGGIYNEQFF.

The chain couples TRBV5-1 to TRBJ2-7; no definite D call. This CDR3 has 15 amino acids. Germline CDR1 and CDR2: SGHRS and YFSETQ. Between the trimmed V and J ends, which lost 3 bases and 1 base, there was a span of 14 bases. The CDR3 here is CASSSEVLSSYEQYF. The CDR3 nucleotides read TGCGCCAGCAGCTCTGAGGTCCTATCTTCCTACGAGCAGTACTTC.

The rearrangement links TRBV5-6 to TRBJ1-5; D possibly corresponds to TRBD1 (5 bases). Per germline, CDR1 SGHDT and CDR2 YYEEEE. V lost 0 bases to trimming and J lost 6 bases, with 16 bases between them. This CDR3 spans 16 amino acids. CDR3 sequence (DNA): TGTGCCAGCAGCTTGGCCGGGGCCGCTTGGGGTCAGCCCCAGCATTTT. Protein sequence: CASSLAGAAWGQPQHF.

This chain uses TRBV28 with TRBJ1-3; D is ambiguous. Germline CDR1 reads MDHEN; CDR2 reads SYDVKM. CDR3 size: 15 residues. The germline V and J ends were trimmed by 5 bases and 0 bases, with 11 bases remaining between them. In nucleotides, the CDR3 is TGTGCCAGCAGTCCGGGCTCTATCTCTGGAAACACCATATATTTT. Its protein is CASSPGSISGNTIYF.